Below, 10 T cell receptor beta chains from the same sample are listed, as sequenced in a study of cytomegalovirus exposure and HLA in healthy donors. PCR was performed using 60 Vbeta and 13 Jbeta primers. Method: immunoSEQ multiplex PCR; TCRdb's copy keeps in-frame clones and lacks some. This table has about 120,000 clones, around 81% appearing once. Sequencing was carried out using PBMCs. These receptors were obtained from a woman in her twenties or thirties in good health and CMV-seronegative.

V usage is TRBV11-2 and J usage is TRBJ1-2; D gene unclear. The V end lost 1 base, the J end lost 1 base, and 10 bases lay between the germline ends. Germline V gene sequence: CDR1 SGHAT, CDR2 FQNNGV. The CDR3 contains 15 residues. The CDR3 bases are TGTGCCAGCAGCTTAGCCGGAGACGGTAACTATGGCTACACCTTC. Translating it yields CASSLAGDGNYGYTF.

The chain links TRBV11-2 to TRBJ1-1; perhaps TRBD1 as D (5 bases). V lost 0 bases and J lost 6, with 11 bases in between. Germline lookup yields CDR1 SGHAT and CDR2 FQNNGV. CDR3 length equals 14 residues. Here the CDR3 reads CASSLDQTDPEAFF. The CDR3 DNA sequence: TGTGCCAGCAGCTTAGATCAGACAGATCCTGAAGCTTTCTTT.

A few counts support this clone. The J gene is TRBJ2-5, the V gene TRBV11-2; no definite D call. V was cut by 3 bases and J by 3 bases, with 5 bases left in between. Per the germline V gene, CDR1 is SGHAT and CDR2 is FQNNGV. The CDR3 is 12 residues long. CDR3 nucleotides: TGTGCCAGCAGCTTCCCCAAAGAGACCCAGTACTTC. Encoded protein: CASSFPKETQYF. Together with reference TRBV11-2 and TRBJ2-5, the CDR3 gives the full variable domain: EAGVAQSPRYKIIEKRQSVAFWCNPISGHATLYWYQQILGQGPKLLIQFQNNGVVDDSQLPKDRFSAERLKGVDSTLKIQPAKLEDSAVYLCASSFPKETQYFGPGTRLLVL.

This rearrangement joins TRBV14 to TRBJ2-3, with D unresolved. From germline, CDR1 is SGHDN and CDR2 FVKESK. With 3 bases removed from V and 5 bases from J, the gap between germline ends came to 6 bases. The CDR3 length is 12 residues. In nucleotides, the CDR3 is TGTGCCAGCAGCCATTTCGGAGATACGCAGTATTTT. Protein sequence: CASSHFGDTQYF. Complete variable domain (other parts from reference TRBV14 and TRBJ2-3): EAGVTQFPSHSVIEKGQTVTLRCDPISGHDNLYWYRRVMGKEIKFLLHFVKESKQDESGMPNNRFLAERTGGTYSTLKVQPAELEDSGVYFCASSHFGDTQYFGPGTRLTVL.

This chain connects TRBV4-1 to TRBJ2-7, with TRBD1 as a possible D gene (6 bases). With 1 base removed from V and 2 bases from J, the gap between germline ends came to 9 bases. This CDR3 contains 14 residues. Per the germline V gene, CDR1 is MGHRA and CDR2 is YSYEKL. CDR3: CASSQGDTTYEQYF. The CDR3 nucleotides are TGCGCCAGCAGCCAAGGGGACACTACCTACGAGCAGTACTTC.

The chain combines TRBV25-1 with TRBJ2-1, with TRBD2 matching over 9 bases. This CDR3 contains 15 residues. V lost 8 bases and J lost 12; bases outside the gene matches: 17. Germline V gene sequence: CDR1 MGHDK, CDR2 SYGVNS. The CDR3 is CASWGSGGRAFRQFF. Written as DNA, the CDR3 is TGTGCCAGCTGGGGGAGTGGCGGGAGGGCCTTTCGGCAGTTCTTC. Together with reference TRBV25-1 and TRBJ2-1, the CDR3 gives the full variable domain: EADIYQTPRYLVIGTGKKITLECSQTMGHDKMYWYQQDPGMELHLIHYSYGVNSTEKGDLSSESTVSRIRTEHFPLTLESARPSHTSQYLCASWGSGGRAFRQFFGPGTRLTVL.

This sequence joins TRBV10-3 and TRBJ1-2; 9 nucleotides line up with TRBD1. Germline lookup yields CDR1 ENHRY and CDR2 SYGVKD. With V trimmed by 6 bases and J by 5 bases, 4 bases remained unmatched. CDR3 size: 13 residues. The CDR3 nucleotides read TGTGCCATCAGCGGGGACAGGGAATATGGCTACACCTTC. Its protein is CAISGDREYGYTF.

The V gene is TRBV4-2, the J gene TRBJ2-5; D is undetermined. The better agreement between TRBJ2-7 and the DNA end casts doubt on the J call. Per germline, CDR1 LGHNA and CDR2 YNFKEQ. This CDR3 contains 15 residues. In DNA form, the CDR3 reads TGTGCCAGCAGCCAAGATAGCCTGGATACCTACGAGCAGTACTTC. This sequence encodes CASSQDSLDTYEQYF.

V usage is TRBV4-2 and J usage is TRBJ1-5, with a tentative D call TRBD1 (5 bases). CDR3 size: 13 residues. Deletions cut 0 bases from V and 12 bases from J, with 12 bases between. Germline CDR1 and CDR2: LGHNA and YNFKEQ. The CDR3 spells CASSQEAGGDQHF. CDR3 bases: TGTGCCAGCAGCCAAGAGGCGGGGGGAGACCAGCATTTT.

V gene TRBV27 combines with J gene TRBJ2-7, with 7 bases aligning to TRBD1. Germline CDR1 reads MNHEY; CDR2 reads SMNVEV (reference sequence). Germline trimming cut 3 bases from V and 4 bases from J; bases unmatched to any gene: 6. There are 14 residues in the CDR3. The DNA for the CDR3 is TGTGCCAGCAGTTTTGAGGGGGCAGAATACGAGCAGTACTTC. Its protein is CASSFEGAEYEQYF.